One TCR beta chain is described in this entry. Its specificity is unknown. These data belong to a study of post-analysis software for immune sequencing data. Regarding the study as a whole: When patients were compared with controls, 4 or 5 TRBV segments were more frequent, TRBV5-6, TRBV5-1 and TRBV20-1 among them.

Sequencing libraries made from TCR beta cDNA carried unique molecular identifiers. Each batch of 1 to 10 million T cells produced 500,000 to 600,000 cDNA molecules. TCRdb passed the PCR reads through MiXCR, listing each CDR3 protein once. The table includes roughly 670,000 distinct CDR3 sequences, approximately 60% detected once. Per germline, CDR1 MGHRA and CDR2 YSYEKL. V lost 11 bases and J 0 bases, leaving 17 bases between the germline ends. CDR3 length: 15 residues. This clonotype was obtained from a girl aged 2-15 years with multiple sclerosis. The chain carries TRBV4-1 and TRBJ2-1, with a possible D match to TRBD2 (5 bases). The sample comprised blood. The CDR3 here is CASRMDFYSYNEQFF. In DNA form, the CDR3 reads TGCGCCTCTAGAATGGACTTTTACTCCTACAATGAGCAGTTCTTC.